This TCR beta chain stems from a study of prognosis after radiotherapy for stage I lung cancer. About the research overall: With around 13 men and several women, the cohort's median age was approximately 74 years, range 53–84. In this cohort, no one received concurrent therapy with stereotactic body radiotherapy. Study-wide results and limits: A fall in unique TCR clone counts followed stereotactic body radiation therapy, with medians of around 10,000 versus 6,500. Reports indicated that TRBV and TRBJ gene usage differed between patients with and without metastases, including differences in 8 to 10 V and a couple of J genes after SBRT.

Comment on this clonotype: Antigen: not known.

Germline V gene lookup returns CDR1 MNHEY and CDR2 SMNVEV (reference sequence). The CDR3 runs 15 residues. V was clipped by 3 bases and J by 7 bases; unmatched bases: 3. Template was genomic DNA; TCR beta CDR3 amplified in two multiplex PCR rounds. The authors ran first-round PCR with primers specific to each TRBV and TRBJ gene. TCRdb reprocessed the multiplex PCR reads with MiXCR, giving one entry per CDR3 protein. This table holds more than 15,000 distinct CDR3 sequences, under 55% found once. The specimen comprised PBMCs, sampled before or after stereotactic body radiation therapy (not recorded which). The sequence was obtained from a donor at least 50 years old with non-small cell lung cancer. The rearrangement joins TRBV27 to TRBJ1-6, with 10 bases aligning to TRBD1. CDR3 DNA sequence: TGTGCCAGCAGTTTCCAGGGACAGGGGAATTCACCCCTCCACTTT. Protein: CASSFQGQGNSPLHF.